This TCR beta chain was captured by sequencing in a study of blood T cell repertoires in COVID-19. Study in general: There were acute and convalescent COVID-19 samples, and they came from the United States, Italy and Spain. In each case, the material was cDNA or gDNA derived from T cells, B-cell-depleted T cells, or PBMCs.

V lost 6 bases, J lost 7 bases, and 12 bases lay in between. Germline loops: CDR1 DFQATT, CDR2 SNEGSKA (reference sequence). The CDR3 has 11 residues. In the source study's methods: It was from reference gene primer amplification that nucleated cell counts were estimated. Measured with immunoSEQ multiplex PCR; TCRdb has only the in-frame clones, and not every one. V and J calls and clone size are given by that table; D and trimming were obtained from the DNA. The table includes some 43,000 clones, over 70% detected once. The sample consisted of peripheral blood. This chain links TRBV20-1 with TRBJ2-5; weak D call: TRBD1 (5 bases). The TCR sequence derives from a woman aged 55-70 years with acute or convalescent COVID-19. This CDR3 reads CSAPRGGTQYF. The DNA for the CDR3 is TGCAGTGCCCCAAGGGGCGGGACCCAGTACTTC.